The TCR beta chain under discussion was sequenced for a study of siplizumab effects on memory and regulatory T cells. Here immunoSEQ multiplex PCR was the method, and the copy in TCRdb shows in-frame clones only, minus some. Seen here are fewer than 100,000 clones, roughly 94% observed once, and the top ten hold around 0.3%. Specimen: non-Treg CD4+ T cells sorted from blood. This receptor was identified in a human donor in good health.

The CDR3 nucleotides read TGTGCCAGCAGCCAAGTTGAGGGGAACTATGGCTACACCTTC. This sequence encodes CASSQVEGNYGYTF. The gene calls are TRBV4-2 and TRBJ1-2; weak D call: TRBD1 (5 bases). The length of the CDR3 is 14 residues. V was shortened by 1 base and J by 2 bases, with 8 bases between the two germline ends. Germline lookup yields CDR1 LGHNA and CDR2 YNFKEQ.